The T cell receptor (beta chain) under discussion was sequenced for a study of blood T cells in healthy people across ages (dated by TCRdb to between 2014 and 2017). About the investigation overall: In model experiments, roughly one uniquely barcoded TCR beta cDNA molecule per two T cells was captured by template switching. To track age-related changes in TCR beta repertoire diversity, the study relied on deep sequencing normalized with unique cDNA molecular identifiers. The study analyzed two additional independent replicas of 1 million unique cDNA reads from the same blood draw for two donors, one aged 18 to 30 and one aged 80 or older. Donors were grouped into four age groups: young (average 16 years), middle-aged (about 38), aged (roughly 67) and long-lived (approximately 82).

Summary of the overall study and its limitations: Compared with the aged group, the long-lived group had more naive CD4+ T cells, fewer expanded clones and increased TCR diversity, a pattern suggesting age selection. Observed TCR beta diversity per million T cells fell roughly linearly with age, and a significant reduction was already apparent by age around 40. There was a strong correlation between observed TCR beta diversity and the percentage of naive T cells measured by flow cytometry. Conclusive comparison of naive and antigen-experienced compartments was prevented by the profiling of bulk unsorted PBMCs. Total diversity estimates from one million sequenced T cells were considered lower bounds and underestimates. Because the CMV infection status of the donors was unknown, age-related changes in expanded clonotypes may potentially have been confounded.

The donors were 40 or so Caucasian individuals from Russia, aged roughly 6 to 100 years, who were systemically healthy. Each donor gave roughly 11 milliliters of peripheral blood, drawn into EDTA-treated Vacutainer tubes. Ficoll-Paque density-gradient centrifugation was used to isolate PBMCs, with at least 7 million obtained per sample. Total RNA, at least 6 micrograms per sample, was extracted from PBMCs with Trizol reagent. For every donor, flow cytometry on a PBMC aliquot measured the percentage of naive CD45RAhigh/CD27high T cells. A word on this clonotype: The antigen it binds to is not known. The input lacks base qualities; no much larger clone sits a single base away.

Library prep was done by 5' RACE. Reads for this sample came from an Illumina HiSeq 2500. A second about 7 to 11 cycle PCR used a sample-barcoded 5' primer and a J-beta primer mix. A template-switch 5' adaptor carrying 12 random nucleotides introduced a unique molecular identifier onto each TCR beta cDNA molecule. At least 3 million CDR3-containing paired-end reads were obtained from each sample. All of the RNA was converted into first-strand cDNA using the Mint cDNA synthesis kit, with a TRBC-specific oligonucleotide serving as the primer. Following uracil-DNA glycosylase treatment, all cDNA underwent a first 18-cycle PCR with the universal primers M1SS and BC2_uni_R. In the paper's pipeline: For normalization, 1 million high-quality reads were randomly selected from each sample, with every read carrying a distinct molecular identifier. Instead of being binned into consensus sequences, reads with shared molecular identifiers were discarded. MiTCR, with a Q25 quality threshold and the strictest error-elimination algorithm, was used for CDR3 identification, clonotype clustering and error correction. A nonparametric unseen species model using Euler transformation provided a lower-bound estimate of total TCR beta diversity. Through fastp at Q25 and MiXCR, TCRdb rebuilt clones from the public reads, retaining in-frame beta chains. Rows are combined by CDR3 protein, so each entry shows the most common genes and DNA. These V and J calls rely on TCRdb rather than the paper's analysis. The sample table shows approximately 490,000 distinct CDR3 sequences, and 24% are seen once. In total, the top ten clones hold just over 8.5% of the sample.

Sequences SGHTA (CDR1) and FQGNSA (CDR2) are obtained from the germline V gene. There are 18 amino acids in the CDR3, from cysteine to phenylalanine inclusive. The read is trimmed to its CDR3 DNA, 54 bases read in frame from base 1. This sample also belongs to another study, concerning T cells of mothers and their children. The other study reports the following: Nine systemically healthy Caucasian individuals, comprising three mothers and their six children, were included as donors. cDNA synthesis consumed the entire amount of extracted RNA, loaded at around 1.5 ug RNA in each 15 ul reaction. In the second PCR, sample barcodes and 2-4 random nucleotides were introduced via the M1S primer. Each mother yielded over 9 million TCR beta CDR3 reads and each child some 3 million reads. Thymic selection similarly shapes TCR recombination output in related and unrelated pairs, with minor effect from inherited differences. Normalized repertoire overlap was always slightly but never significantly higher in related than unrelated mother-child pairs. No persistent microchimeric T cell clones were found, with a detection sensitivity of 75 to 100 clones per million clonotypes. In the study, deep NGS was used to compare the TCR beta repertoires of mothers and children, and features distinguishing related mother-child pairs from unrelated individuals were sought. Mothers averaged around 43 +/- 4 years of age and children averaged roughly 11 +/- 4 years. After adapter ligation with NEBNext reagents, the libraries were sequenced on Illumina HiSeq 2000 with 100+100 nt paired-end reads. To avoid cross-contamination, the mother libraries and the child libraries were prepared a month apart and sequenced in separate runs. For each donor, between about 450,000 and 2,300,000 distinct TCR beta clonotypes were identified. Naive TCR beta clonotypes were estimated from low-frequency clonotypes matched to each donor's FACS-determined naive share, without sorting.

The TCR originated in a boy younger than 18 in good health. The material sequenced was blood. The rearranged chain carries TRBV7-2 and TRBJ2-5; TRBD2 agrees with 8 junctional bases. TRBJ2-7 matches the DNA end more closely, so the J call is doubtful. The CDR3 loop reads CASSLAPRRGRTSYEQYF. The DNA sequence reads TGTGCCAGCAGCTTAGCGCCCCGTCGCGGGAGGACGTCCTACGAGCAGTACTTC.